The 19 T cell receptor beta chains listed next were all sequenced from one sample in a study of OX40 agonist ivuxolimab in advanced cancers. Library preparation was by the immunoSEQ multiplex PCR assay. This is the immuneACCESS table as TCRdb keeps it, with only in-frame sequences that have V and J called. A part of the clones is gone; compared with another copy, unresolved V genes explain less than half, and the rest is unexplained. The sample has about 83,000 clones on record, about four fifths of them singletons. The top ten constitute about 7% of the sample. The sample consisted of CD4+ or CD8+ T cells sorted from blood, taken in a trial of the OX40 agonist ivuxolimab. The origin of the receptors is an adult with an advanced solid tumor such as melanoma, head and neck, liver or kidney cancer.

This clone was detected only a few times. The chain couples TRBV7-2 to TRBJ1-2; possible D gene TRBD1, 5 bases. Per the germline V gene, CDR1 is SGHTA and CDR2 is FQGNSA. The CDR3 covers 13 residues. V was trimmed by 5 bases and J by 4 bases, leaving 11 bases between them. CDR3: CASSPRVLYGYTF. CDR3 DNA sequence: TGTGCCAGCAGCCCCAGGGTTCTCTATGGCTACACCTTC.

The chain uses TRBV6-1 and TRBJ2-5, with a weak D call TRBD1 (6 bases). Trimming stripped 3 bases from V and 2 bases from J, with 22 bases between. This CDR3 comprises 18 residues. The germline V gene encodes CDR1 MNHNS and CDR2 SASEGT. In nucleotides, the CDR3 is TGTGCCAGCAGTGATGTCCCATCCCTTCTACAGGGACAAGAGACCCAGTACTTC. It yields the protein CASSDVPSLLQGQETQYF.

This rearrangement joins TRBV9 to TRBJ2-1; D unclear. Trimming took off 0 bases at V and 9 bases at J, with 7 bases between the two ends. Germline lookup yields CDR1 SGDLS and CDR2 YYNGEE. The length of the CDR3 is 12 residues. The chain's CDR3 is CASSVDGAEQFF. As DNA, the CDR3 is TGTGCCAGCAGCGTAGACGGCGCTGAGCAGTTCTTC.

V gene TRBV18 combines with J gene TRBJ2-1, with TRBD2 matching 7 bases. This CDR3 region has 15 residues. Germline V gene data show CDR1 as KGHSH and CDR2 as LQKENI. Germline trimming cut 8 bases from V and 0 bases from J; bases unmatched to any gene: 7. For the CDR3, the DNA is TGTGCCAGCGCGACGCGGGAGAGCTCCTACAATGAGCAGTTCTTC. As protein: CASATRESSYNEQFF. Full variable domain (missing parts from reference TRBV18 and TRBJ2-1): NAGVMQNPRHLVRRRGQEARLRCSPMKGHSHVYWYRQLPEEGLKFMVYLQKENIIDESGMPKERFSAEFPKEGPSILRIQQVVRGDSAAYFCASATRESSYNEQFFGPGTRLTVL.

The CDR3 protein is CASTSSYNEQFF. In DNA form, the CDR3 reads TGTGCCAGCACCAGCTCCTACAATGAGCAGTTCTTC. The V and J genes are TRBV27 and TRBJ2-1, with unresolved D. V was shortened by 7 bases and J by 0 bases, with 4 bases between the two germline ends. Looked up from germline, CDR1 is MNHEY and CDR2 is SMNVEV (reference sequence). This CDR3 has 12 amino acids.

This clone was found a few times. The chain carries TRBV6-6 and TRBJ2-7, with D tentatively TRBD2 (6 bases). Trimming removed 8 bases from V and 6 bases from J, with 14 bases in between. Germline V CDR1 and CDR2: MNHNY, SVGAGI (reference sequence). The CDR3 extends over 12 amino acids. The CDR3 sequence: CASSPAGPEQYF. The CDR3 nucleotides are TGTGCCAGCTCCCCAGCGGGCCCCGAGCAGTACTTC.

J is TRBJ2-2 and V is TRBV7-6, with D hard to call. CDR3 length: 13 amino acids. The V gene lost 2 bases and the J gene lost 5 bases, with 6 bases spanning the gap. The germline gives CDR1 SGHVS, CDR2 FNYEAQ. CDR3 bases: TGTGCCAGCAGCTTAACAAGAACCGGGGAGCTGTTTTTT. The encoded protein is CASSLTRTGELFF.

The chain joins TRBV27 to TRBJ2-5; TRBD1 matches at 9 bases. Near its end, the DNA agrees better with TRBJ2-7, so the J call may be wrong. Germline loops: CDR1 MNHEY, CDR2 SMNVEV (reference sequence). CDR3 length: 13 amino acids. Written as DNA, the CDR3 is TGTGCCAGCAGCTTTGGACAGGGGCGCGAGCAGTACTTC. Its protein product is CASSFGQGREQYF.

The chain is built from TRBV5-4 and TRBJ2-5, with D possibly TRBD2 on 6 matching bases. Germline V lookup: CDR1 SGHNT, CDR2 YYREEE (reference sequence). CDR3 size: 14 residues. The V end was cut by 4 bases, the J end by 5 bases, with 15 bases between. In DNA form, the CDR3 reads TGTGCCAGCAGCGGGGCGGGATGGGGGGAGACCCAGTACTTC. As protein: CASSGAGWGETQYF.

V is TRBV2 and J is TRBJ2-3, with a possible D match to TRBD2 (5 bases). The V end was cut by 6 bases, the J end by 6 bases, with 19 bases between. This CDR3 has 15 amino acids. Per the germline V gene, CDR1 is SNHLY and CDR2 is FYNNEI. The CDR3 DNA reads as TGTGCCAGCAGGACCGGAGGAACTCGGCGGGATACGCAGTATTTT. Its protein is CASRTGGTRRDTQYF.

J is TRBJ2-1 and V is TRBV18; 9 bases agree with TRBD1. Unmatched junction bases numbered 8, after V lost 6 bases and J lost 5 bases. The CDR3 has 15 residues. Germline V gene lookup returns CDR1 KGHSH and CDR2 LQKENI. CDR3 loop: CASSPGRTGDNEQFF. The CDR3 DNA reads as TGTGCCAGCTCGCCCGGAAGGACAGGGGACAATGAGCAGTTCTTC.

The chain uses TRBV5-1 and TRBJ1-2; D is possibly TRBD1 (6 bases). Germline CDR1 SGHRS, CDR2 YFSETQ. Trimming left V 4 bases short and J 4 bases short, with 20 bases between. CDR3 length equals 16 residues. The CDR3 sequence: CASSKATGGGGYGYTF. CDR3 nucleotides: TGCGCCAGCAGCAAGGCCACCGGGGGCGGGGGCTATGGCTACACCTTC.

The chain couples TRBV2 to TRBJ2-3; 7 nucleotides line up with TRBD2. The CDR3 is made up of 13 amino acids. Germline values: CDR1 SNHLY, CDR2 FYNNEI. With V trimmed by 6 bases and J by 6 bases, 6 bases remained unmatched. CDR3 bases: TGTGCCAGCAGGCCTAGCGGCCCCGATACGCAGTATTTT. Protein sequence: CASRPSGPDTQYF. Supplemented by reference TRBV2 and TRBJ2-3, the full variable domain reads EPEVTQTPSHQVTQMGQEVILRCVPISNHLYFYWYRQILGQKVEFLVSFYNNEISEKSEIFDDQFSVERPDGSNFTLKIRSTKLEDSAMYFCASRPSGPDTQYFGPGTRLTVL.

This clone was seen a handful of times. The chain links TRBV7-6 to TRBJ1-1; weak D call: TRBD1 (5 bases). The V end was cut by 5 bases, the J end by 3 bases, with 16 bases between. Germline CDR1 SGHVS, CDR2 FNYEAQ. The CDR3 consists of 15 residues. CDR3 DNA sequence: TGTGCCAGCAGCCCCCGGGCAGGGATGGACACTGAAGCTTTCTTT. It specifies CASSPRAGMDTEAFF. Full variable domain (rest looked up from reference TRBV7-6 and TRBJ1-1): GAGVSQSPRYKVTKRGQDVALRCDPISGHVSLYWYRQALGQGPEFLTYFNYEAQQDKSGLPNDRFSAERPEGSISTLTIQRTEQRDSAMYRCASSPRAGMDTEAFFGQGTRLTVV.

The chain has TRBV18 and TRBJ2-7; either TRBD1 or TRBD2 may supply D (5 bases each). V was clipped by 3 bases and J by 4 bases, with 13 bases between them. CDR3 length: 14 residues. Looked up from germline, CDR1 is KGHSH and CDR2 is LQKENI. CDR3 sequence reads: CASSPPGPIYEQYF. In DNA form, the CDR3 reads TGTGCCAGCTCACCGCCGGGACCGATTTACGAGCAGTACTTC.

The chain employs TRBV29-1 and TRBJ2-3; 9 bases agree with TRBD2. This CDR3 region has 18 residues. CDR1 is SQVTM and CDR2 is ANQGSEA in the germline V gene. The junction had 15 bases not matched to a gene; V was cut back by 3 bases and J by 2 bases. CDR3 residues: CSVEGGLAHSGSTDTQYF. The CDR3 nucleotides read TGCAGCGTTGAGGGGGGACTAGCCCATTCTGGATCCACAGATACGCAGTATTTT.

This chain connects TRBV4-1 to TRBJ1-2; perhaps TRBD1 as D (5 bases). The V and J ends lost 1 base and 5 bases respectively, with 14 bases between them. The CDR3 consists of 15 residues. CDR1 and CDR2 (germline): MGHRA, YSYEKL. In nucleotides, the CDR3 is TGCGCCAGCAGCCAAGGAACAGGACCCTTGTATGGCTACACCTTC. It yields the protein CASSQGTGPLYGYTF.

With regard to this clone: The same CDR3 is also encoded by other DNA sequences in this sample. The chain joins TRBV7-8 to TRBJ2-7; TRBD1 aligns across 10 bases. Germline V lookup: CDR1 SGHVS, CDR2 FQNEAQ. Trimming at V came to 5 bases and at J to 3 bases, leaving 1 base not matched to a gene. CDR3 length equals 13 residues. In nucleotides, the CDR3 is TGTGCCAGCAGCCGGACAGGGGGCTACGAGCAGTACTTC. It encodes CASSRTGGYEQYF.

The rearrangement joins TRBV29-1 to TRBJ2-1; 7 bases map to TRBD2. CDR1 and CDR2 (germline): SQVTM, ANQGSEA. Trimming at V came to 7 bases and at J to 9 bases, leaving 9 bases not matched to a gene. The CDR3 is 12 residues long. CDR3 sequence reads: CSGWAGDFEQFF. CDR3 bases: TGCAGCGGTTGGGCGGGGGATTTTGAGCAGTTCTTC.